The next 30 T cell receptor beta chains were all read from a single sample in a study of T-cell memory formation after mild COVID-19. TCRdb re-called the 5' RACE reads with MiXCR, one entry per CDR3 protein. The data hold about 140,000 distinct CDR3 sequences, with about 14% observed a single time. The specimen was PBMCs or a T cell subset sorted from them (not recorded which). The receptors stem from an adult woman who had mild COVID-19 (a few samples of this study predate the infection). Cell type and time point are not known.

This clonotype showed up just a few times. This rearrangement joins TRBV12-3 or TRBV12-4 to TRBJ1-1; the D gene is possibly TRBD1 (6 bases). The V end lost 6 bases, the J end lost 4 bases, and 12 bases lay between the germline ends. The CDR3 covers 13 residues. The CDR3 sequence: CASRITGRTEAFF. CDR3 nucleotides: TGTGCCAGCAGGATTACAGGGCGCACTGAAGCTTTCTTT.

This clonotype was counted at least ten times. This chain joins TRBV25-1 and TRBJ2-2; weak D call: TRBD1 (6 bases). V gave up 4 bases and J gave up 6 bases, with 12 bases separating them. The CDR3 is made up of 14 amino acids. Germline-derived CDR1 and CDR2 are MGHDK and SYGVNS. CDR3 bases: TGTGCCAGCAGTGTTACAGGGAATTCCGGGGAGCTGTTTTTT. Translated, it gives CASSVTGNSGELFF.

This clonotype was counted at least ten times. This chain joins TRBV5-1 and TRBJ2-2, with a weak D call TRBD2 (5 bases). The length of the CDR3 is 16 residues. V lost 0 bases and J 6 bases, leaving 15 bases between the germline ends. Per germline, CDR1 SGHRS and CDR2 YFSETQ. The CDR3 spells CASSLEPRGLSGELFF. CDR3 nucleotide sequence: TGCGCCAGCAGCTTGGAACCTCGTGGACTCTCCGGGGAGCTGTTTTTT.

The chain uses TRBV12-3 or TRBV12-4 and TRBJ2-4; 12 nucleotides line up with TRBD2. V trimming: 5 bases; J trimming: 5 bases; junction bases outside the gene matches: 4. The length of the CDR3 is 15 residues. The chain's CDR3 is CASSRLAGVENIQYF. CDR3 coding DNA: TGTGCCAGCAGTAGACTAGCGGGAGTCGAAAACATTCAGTACTTC.

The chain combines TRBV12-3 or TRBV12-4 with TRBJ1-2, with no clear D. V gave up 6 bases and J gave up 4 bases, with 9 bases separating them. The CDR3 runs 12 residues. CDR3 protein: CASSRDLYGYTF. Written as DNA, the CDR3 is TGTGCCAGCAGCCGTGACCTCTATGGCTACACCTTC.

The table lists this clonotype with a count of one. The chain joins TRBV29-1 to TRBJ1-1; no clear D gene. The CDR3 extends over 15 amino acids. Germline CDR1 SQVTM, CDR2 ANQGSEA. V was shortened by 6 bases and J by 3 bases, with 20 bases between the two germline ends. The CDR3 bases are TGCAGCGTCGACGACCCAGCAGCGTTGTACACTGAAGCTTTCTTT. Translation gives CSVDDPAALYTEAFF.

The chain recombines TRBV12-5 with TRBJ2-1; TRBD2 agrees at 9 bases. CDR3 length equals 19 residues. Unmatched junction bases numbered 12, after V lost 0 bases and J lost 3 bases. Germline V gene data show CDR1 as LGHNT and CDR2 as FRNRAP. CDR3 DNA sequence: TGTGCTAGTGGTTTGGTACTTTGGACGGGACTAGCAATCTACAATGAGCAGTTCTTC. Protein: CASGLVLWTGLAIYNEQFF.

For the CDR3, the DNA is TGTGCCATCAGTGAGTCGGAGGGTAAAAACATTCAGTACTTC. The encoded protein is CAISESEGKNIQYF. This rearrangement joins TRBV10-3 to TRBJ2-4; D is possibly TRBD2 (6 bases). The germline V gene has CDR1 ENHRY and CDR2 SYGVKD. Trimming shortened V by 0 bases and J by 4 bases, and 7 bases separated the two germline ends. The CDR3 runs to 14 residues.

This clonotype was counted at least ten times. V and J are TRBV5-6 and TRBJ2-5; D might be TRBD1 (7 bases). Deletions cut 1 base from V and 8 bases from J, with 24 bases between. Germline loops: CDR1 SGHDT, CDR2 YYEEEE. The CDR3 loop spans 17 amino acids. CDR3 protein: CASSLSTSTDQGDTQYF. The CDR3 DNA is TGTGCCAGCAGCTTGTCGACTAGTACCGACCAGGGGGATACCCAGTACTTC.

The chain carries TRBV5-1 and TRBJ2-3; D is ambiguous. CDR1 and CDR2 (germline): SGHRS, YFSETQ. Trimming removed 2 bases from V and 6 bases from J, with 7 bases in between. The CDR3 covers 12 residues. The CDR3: CASSLIEDTQYF. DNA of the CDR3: TGCGCCAGCAGCTTAATTGAGGATACGCAGTATTTT.

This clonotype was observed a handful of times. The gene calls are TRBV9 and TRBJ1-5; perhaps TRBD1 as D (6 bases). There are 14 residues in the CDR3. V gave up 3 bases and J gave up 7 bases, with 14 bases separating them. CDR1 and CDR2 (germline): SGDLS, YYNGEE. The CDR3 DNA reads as TGTGCCAGCAGCGACCAGGACAGACCCCAGCCCCAGCATTTT. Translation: CASSDQDRPQPQHF. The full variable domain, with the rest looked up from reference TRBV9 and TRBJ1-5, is DSGVTQTPKHLITATGQRVTLRCSPRSGDLSVYWYQQSLDQGLQFLIQYYNGEERAKGNILERFSAQQFPDLHSELNLSSLELGDSALYFCASSDQDRPQPQHFGDGTRLSIL.

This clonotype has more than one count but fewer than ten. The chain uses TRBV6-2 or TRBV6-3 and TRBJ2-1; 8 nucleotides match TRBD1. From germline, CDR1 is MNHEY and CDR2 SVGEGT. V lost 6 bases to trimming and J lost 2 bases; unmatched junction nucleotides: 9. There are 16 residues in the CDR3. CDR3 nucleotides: TGTGCCAGCAGAAAGGCTACAGGGGGAACCTACAATGAGCAGTTCTTC. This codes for CASRKATGGTYNEQFF.

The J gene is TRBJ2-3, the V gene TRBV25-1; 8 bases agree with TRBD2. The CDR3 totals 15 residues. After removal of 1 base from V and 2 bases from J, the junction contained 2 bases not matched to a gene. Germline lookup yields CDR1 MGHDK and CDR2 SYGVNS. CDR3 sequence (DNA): TGTGCCAGCAGTGAATTTAGCGGGATCACAGATACGCAGTATTTT. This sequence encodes CASSEFSGITDTQYF.

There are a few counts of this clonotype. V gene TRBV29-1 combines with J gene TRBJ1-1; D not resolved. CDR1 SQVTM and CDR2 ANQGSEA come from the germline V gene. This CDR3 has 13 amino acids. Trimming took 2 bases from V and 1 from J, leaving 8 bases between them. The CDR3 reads CSVEPAGNTEAFF. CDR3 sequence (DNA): TGCAGCGTTGAACCTGCAGGGAACACTGAAGCTTTCTTT.

CDR3 DNA: TGTGCCAGCAGCTTAAGGGCTAGCGGGGCCGGGCGGCGAGGGTACGAGCAGTACTTC. Translation: CASSLRASGAGRRGYEQYF. The chain uses TRBV7-8 and TRBJ2-7; 9 nucleotides match TRBD2. The germline CDR1 and CDR2 sequences are SGHVS and FQNEAQ. The CDR3 has 19 amino acids. V dropped 2 bases and J dropped 4; count of bases not matched to a gene: 18.

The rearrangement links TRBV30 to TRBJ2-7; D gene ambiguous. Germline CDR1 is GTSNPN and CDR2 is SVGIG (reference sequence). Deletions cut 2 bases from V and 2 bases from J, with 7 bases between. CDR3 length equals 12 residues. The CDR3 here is CAWSLPPYEQYF. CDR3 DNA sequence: TGTGCCTGGAGTCTTCCCCCCTACGAGCAGTACTTC. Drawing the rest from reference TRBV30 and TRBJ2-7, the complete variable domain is SQTIHQWPATLVQPVGSPLSLECTVEGTSNPNLYWYRQAAGRGLQLLFYSVGIGQISSEVPQNLSASRPQDRQFILSSKKLLLSDSGFYLCAWSLPPYEQYFGPGTRLTVT.

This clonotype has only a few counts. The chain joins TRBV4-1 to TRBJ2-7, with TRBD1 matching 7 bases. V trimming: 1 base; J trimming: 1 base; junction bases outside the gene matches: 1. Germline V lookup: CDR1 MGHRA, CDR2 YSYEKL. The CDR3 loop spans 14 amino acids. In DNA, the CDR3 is TGCGCCAGCAGCCAAGGACAGGGTTCCTACGAGCAGTACTTC. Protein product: CASSQGQGSYEQYF.

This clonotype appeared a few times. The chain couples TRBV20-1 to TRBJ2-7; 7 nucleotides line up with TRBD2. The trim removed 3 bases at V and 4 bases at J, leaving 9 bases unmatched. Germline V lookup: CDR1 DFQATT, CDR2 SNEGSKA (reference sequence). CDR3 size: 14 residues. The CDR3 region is CSARDTSARYEQYF. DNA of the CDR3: TGCAGTGCTAGGGATACTAGCGCGAGGTACGAGCAGTACTTC.

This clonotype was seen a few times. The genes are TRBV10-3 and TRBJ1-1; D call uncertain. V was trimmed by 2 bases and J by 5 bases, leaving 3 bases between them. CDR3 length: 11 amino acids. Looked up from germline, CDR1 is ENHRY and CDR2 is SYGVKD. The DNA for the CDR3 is TGTGCCATCAGTGAGACAACTGAAGCTTTCTTT. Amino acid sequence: CAISETTEAFF.

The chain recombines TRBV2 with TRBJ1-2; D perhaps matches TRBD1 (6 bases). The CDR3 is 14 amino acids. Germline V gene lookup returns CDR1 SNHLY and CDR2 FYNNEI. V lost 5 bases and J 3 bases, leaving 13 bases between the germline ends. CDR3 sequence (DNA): TGTGCCAGCAGTCTAAACCCAGGGGACTATGGCTACACCTTC. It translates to CASSLNPGDYGYTF.

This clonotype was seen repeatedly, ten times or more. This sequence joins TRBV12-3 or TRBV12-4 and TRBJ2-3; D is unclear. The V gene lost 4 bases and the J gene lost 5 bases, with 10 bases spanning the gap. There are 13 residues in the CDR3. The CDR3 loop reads CASSSGGGDTQYF. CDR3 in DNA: TGTGCCAGCAGTTCCGGCGGCGGAGATACGCAGTATTTT.

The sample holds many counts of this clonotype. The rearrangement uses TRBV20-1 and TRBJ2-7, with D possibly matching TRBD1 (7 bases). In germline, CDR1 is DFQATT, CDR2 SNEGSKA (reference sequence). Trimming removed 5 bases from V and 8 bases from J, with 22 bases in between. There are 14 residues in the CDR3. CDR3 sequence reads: CSAEGAREARKQYF. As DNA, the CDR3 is TGCAGTGCTGAGGGGGCCAGGGAGGCAAGGAAGCAGTACTTC.

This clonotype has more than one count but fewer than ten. This CDR3 is CASSSRTVFGNTIYF. Here the CDR3 DNA reads TGTGCCAGCAGCTCTCGGACAGTCTTTGGAAACACCATATATTTT. The chain carries TRBV7-8 and TRBJ1-3, with TRBD1 as a possible D gene (6 bases). Germline CDR1 SGHVS, CDR2 FQNEAQ. Trimming removed 4 bases at V and 3 bases at J, with 13 bases between. The CDR3 has 15 residues.

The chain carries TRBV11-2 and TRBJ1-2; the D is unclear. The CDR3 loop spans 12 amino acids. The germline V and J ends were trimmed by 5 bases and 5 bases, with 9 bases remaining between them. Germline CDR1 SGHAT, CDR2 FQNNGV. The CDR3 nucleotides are TGTGCCAGCAGCATCGACGGATATGGCTACACCTTC. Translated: CASSIDGYGYTF.

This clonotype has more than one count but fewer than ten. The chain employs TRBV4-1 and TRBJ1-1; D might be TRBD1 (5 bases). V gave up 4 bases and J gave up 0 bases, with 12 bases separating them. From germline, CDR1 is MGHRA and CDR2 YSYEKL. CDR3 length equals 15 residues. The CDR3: CASSPTPGVNTEAFF. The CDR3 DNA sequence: TGCGCCAGCAGCCCCACGCCGGGGGTGAACACTGAAGCTTTCTTT.

For the CDR3, the DNA is TGTGCCAGCAGTCCATTAGCGGGAGCAAGTACCGGGGAGCTGTTTTTT. This codes for CASSPLAGASTGELFF. The chain links TRBV27 to TRBJ2-2, with 9 nucleotides matching TRBD2. The CDR3 length is 16 residues. The germline V gene encodes CDR1 MNHEY and CDR2 SMNVEV (reference sequence). Trimming cost V 5 bases and J 5 bases; bases outside gene matches: 9.

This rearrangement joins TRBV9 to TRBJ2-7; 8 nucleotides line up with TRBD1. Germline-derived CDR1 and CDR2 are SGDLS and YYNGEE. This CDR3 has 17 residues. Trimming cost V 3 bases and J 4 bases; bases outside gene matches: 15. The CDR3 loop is CASSAQSGRTGLYEQYF. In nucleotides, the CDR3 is TGTGCCAGCAGCGCCCAAAGCGGCCGGACAGGGTTATACGAGCAGTACTTC.

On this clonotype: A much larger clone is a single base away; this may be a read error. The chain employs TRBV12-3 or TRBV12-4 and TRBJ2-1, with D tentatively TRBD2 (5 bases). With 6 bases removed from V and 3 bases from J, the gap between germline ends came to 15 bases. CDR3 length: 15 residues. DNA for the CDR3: TGTGCCAGCAGCCTCTGGAGAAGCGGCTACAATGAGCAGTTCTTC. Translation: CASSLWRSGYNEQFF.

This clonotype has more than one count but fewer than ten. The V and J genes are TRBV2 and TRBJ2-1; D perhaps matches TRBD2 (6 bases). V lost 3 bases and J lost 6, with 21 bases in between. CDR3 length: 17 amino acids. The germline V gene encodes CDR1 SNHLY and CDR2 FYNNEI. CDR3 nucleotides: TGTGCCAGCAGTGATGGTCACCAGACGGGACTCACCAATGAGCAGTTCTTC. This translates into CASSDGHQTGLTNEQFF.

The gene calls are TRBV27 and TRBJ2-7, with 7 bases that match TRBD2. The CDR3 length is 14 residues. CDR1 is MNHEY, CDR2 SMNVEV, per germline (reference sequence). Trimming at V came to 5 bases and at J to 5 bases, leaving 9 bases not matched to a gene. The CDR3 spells CASSAWEGTDEQYF. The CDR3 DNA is TGTGCCAGCAGTGCCTGGGAGGGCACGGACGAGCAGTACTTC.